This TCR beta chain was recorded in a study of somatic mutations in T cells in chronic GVHD (dated by TCRdb to the early 2020s). CDR1 and CDR2, per the germline V gene (reference sequence), are WNHNN and SYGVQD. From its cysteine to its phenylalanine, the CDR3 spans 16 amino acids. Only the CDR3 part of the read is kept: 48 bases, read in frame from the first base. V sheds 0 bases and J sheds 1 base, leaving 12 bases between their ends. For sorting, cells were stained with anti-CD3, anti-CD4, anti-CD8 and a Vbeta20 antibody from the IOTest Beta Mark kit and sorted on a FACSAria III to a purity above 99%. Peripheral blood was collected in sodium heparin tubes and mononuclear cells were isolated by Ficoll-Paque PLUS density gradient centrifugation. CD4+ Vbeta20+, CD4+ Vbeta20-, and CD8+ T cell fractions were FACS-sorted before TCRbeta deep sequencing. As for this clone: No cognate antigen has been identified for it. The record has no base qualities; no much larger clone is one base away.

Isolated genomic DNA was used for TCRbeta deep sequencing. TCRbeta CDR3 sequencing and initial data processing were performed with the immunoSEQ assay as a commercial service. The paper's processing steps were these. IMGT was used to annotate V, D, J genes, while reads were demultiplexed, adapter and primer sequences were stripped out, and similar clones were merged through frequency-ratio clustering. What TCRdb holds here is the immuneACCESS table cut down to in-frame rearrangements. Part of the clones is not present; checked against another copy, under half of the missing clones reflect an unresolved V gene, and the others are unexplained. V, J and clone size were drawn from that table, and D and trimming were deduced from the DNA. In all, the sample holds about 13,000 clones, and approximately 78% of those were seen once. The ten largest clonotypes hold less than 40% of the sample.

Input material: Vbeta20-negative CD4+ T cells from blood. Reading the label with the study, this specimen's cell subset or site is: CD4+ T cells sorted as TCR Vbeta20 negative by flow cytometry. The clonotype was recovered from a male patient in his fifties or sixties with chronic graft-versus-host disease. It is possible that, after a transplant, some T cells come from the graft donor. Recombination connected TRBV10-1 to TRBJ1-1; D gene: possibly TRBD1, on 6 matching bases. The CDR3 corresponds to CASSESRGERNTEAFF. The sequence in DNA is TGCGCCAGCAGTGAGTCCAGGGGCGAAAGGAACACTGAAGCTTTCTTT.